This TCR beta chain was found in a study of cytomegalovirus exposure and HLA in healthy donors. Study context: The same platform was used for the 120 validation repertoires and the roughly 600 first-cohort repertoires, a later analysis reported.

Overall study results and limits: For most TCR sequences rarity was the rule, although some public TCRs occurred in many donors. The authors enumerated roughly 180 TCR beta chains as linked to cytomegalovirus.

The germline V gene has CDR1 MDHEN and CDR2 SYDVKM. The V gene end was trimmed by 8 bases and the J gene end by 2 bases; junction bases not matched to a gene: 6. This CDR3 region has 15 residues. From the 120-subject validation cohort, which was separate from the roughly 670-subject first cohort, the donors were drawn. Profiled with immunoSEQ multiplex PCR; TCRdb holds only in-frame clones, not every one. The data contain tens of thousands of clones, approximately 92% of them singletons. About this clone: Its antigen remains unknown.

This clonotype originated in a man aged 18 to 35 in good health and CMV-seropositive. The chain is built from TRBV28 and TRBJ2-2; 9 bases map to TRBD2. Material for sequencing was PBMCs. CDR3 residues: CASGPLAGNTGELFF. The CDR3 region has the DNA TGTGCCAGCGGACCCCTAGCGGGAAACACCGGGGAGCTGTTTTTT.